This T cell receptor beta chain comes out of a study of blood T cell repertoires in COVID-19. Original data processing: Reference gene primers were amplified, and this amplification served to estimate nucleated cell counts. The data were produced by immunoSEQ multiplex PCR, yet TCRdb's version contains in-frame clones alone and is incomplete. V and J calls and clone size are copied from that table; D and trimming were computed from the DNA. The data show fewer than 350,000 clones, with roughly 90% seen just once and 10% to 15% held by the top ten. Trimming left V 3 bases short and J 8 bases short, with 19 bases between. The CDR3 has 15 amino acids.

Sequenced: peripheral blood. The genes are TRBV23-1 and TRBJ1-2, with D maybe TRBD1 (6 bases). TRBV23-1 is treated as an ORF (open reading frame) with a function not yet certain. This TCR came from a woman aged 25-40 years with COVID-19, enrolled during active disease. The chain's CDR3 is CASSQVFRGARGYTF. CDR3 bases: TGCGCCAGCAGTCAGGTTTTTCGGGGGGCGCGGGGCTACACCTTC.